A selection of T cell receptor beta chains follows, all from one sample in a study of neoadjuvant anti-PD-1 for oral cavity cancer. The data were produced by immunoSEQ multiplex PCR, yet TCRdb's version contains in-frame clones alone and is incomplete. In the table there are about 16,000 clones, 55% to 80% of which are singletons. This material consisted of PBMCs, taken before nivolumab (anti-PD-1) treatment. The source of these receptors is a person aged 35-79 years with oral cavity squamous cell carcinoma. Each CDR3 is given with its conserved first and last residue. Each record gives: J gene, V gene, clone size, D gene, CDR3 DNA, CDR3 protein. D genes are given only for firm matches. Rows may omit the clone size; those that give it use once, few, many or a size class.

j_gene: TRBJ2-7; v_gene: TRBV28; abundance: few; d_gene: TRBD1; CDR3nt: TGTGCCAGCTACGCAGGGGGCTACTACGAGCAGTACTTC; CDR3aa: CASYAGGYYEQYF
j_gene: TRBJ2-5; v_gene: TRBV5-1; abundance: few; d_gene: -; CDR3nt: TGCGCCAGCAGCGCCGACTCGTTGGGTCGAGAGACCCAGTACTTC; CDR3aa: CASSADSLGRETQYF
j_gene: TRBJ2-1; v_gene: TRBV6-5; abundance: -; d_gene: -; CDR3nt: TGTGCCAGCAGTCTTGGACTGGGGATATACAATGAGCAGTTCTTC; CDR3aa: CASSLGLGIYNEQFF
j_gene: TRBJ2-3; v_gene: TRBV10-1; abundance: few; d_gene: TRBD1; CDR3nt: TGCGCCAGCAGTGAGCCGGGACAGGGGATTGATACGCAGTATTTT; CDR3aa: CASSEPGQGIDTQYF
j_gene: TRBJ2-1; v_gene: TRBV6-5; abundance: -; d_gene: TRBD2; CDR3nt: TGTGCCAGCAGTTACTCAGGACTAGCCTACAATGAGCAGTTCTTC; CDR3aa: CASSYSGLAYNEQFF
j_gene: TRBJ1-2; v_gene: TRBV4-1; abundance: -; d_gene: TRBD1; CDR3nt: TGCGCCAGCAGCCAAGATATCGGCAGGGGGTCTGGCTACACCTTC; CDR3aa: CASSQDIGRGSGYTF
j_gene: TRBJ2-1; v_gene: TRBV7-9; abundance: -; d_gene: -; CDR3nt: TGTGCCAGCAGCTTATTAAGGCTAGTAGCCTACAATGAGCAGTTCTTC; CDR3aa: CASSLLRLVAYNEQFF
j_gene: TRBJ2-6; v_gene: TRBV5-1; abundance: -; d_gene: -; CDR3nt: TGCGCCAGCACCCCTGCAGGGACTGGGGCCAACGTCCTGACTTTC; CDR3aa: CASTPAGTGANVLTF
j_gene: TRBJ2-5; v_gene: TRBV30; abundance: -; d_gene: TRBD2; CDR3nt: TGTGCCTGGAGTGTACAGAGCGGGAGTGGTGAGACCCAGTACTTC; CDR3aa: CAWSVQSGSGETQYF
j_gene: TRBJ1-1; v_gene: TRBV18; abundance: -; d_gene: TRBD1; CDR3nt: TGTGCCAGCTCACCGAGACAGGGGGAAAACACTGAAGCTTTCTTT; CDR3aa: CASSPRQGENTEAFF
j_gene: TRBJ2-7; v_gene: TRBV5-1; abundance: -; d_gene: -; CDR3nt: TGCGCCAGCAGCTCCACTAGTAACGAGCAGTACTTC; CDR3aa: CASSSTSNEQYF
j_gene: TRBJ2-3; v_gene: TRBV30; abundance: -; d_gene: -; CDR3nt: TGTGCCTGGAGTGTAGAGCGGAACACAGATACGCAGTATTTT; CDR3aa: CAWSVERNTDTQYF
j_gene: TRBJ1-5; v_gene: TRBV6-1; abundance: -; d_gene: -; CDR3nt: TGTGCCAGCAGTCCCAATGGGAGCAATCAGCCCCAGCATTTT; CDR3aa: CASSPNGSNQPQHF
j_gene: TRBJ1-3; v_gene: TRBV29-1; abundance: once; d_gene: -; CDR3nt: TGCAGCGTTGACGGAGGAAACACCATATATTTT; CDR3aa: CSVDGGNTIYF
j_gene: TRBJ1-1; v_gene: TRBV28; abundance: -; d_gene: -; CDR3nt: TGTGCCAGCAGTTTCGGGCAGTTGATGAACACTGAAGCTTTCTTT; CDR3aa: CASSFGQLMNTEAFF
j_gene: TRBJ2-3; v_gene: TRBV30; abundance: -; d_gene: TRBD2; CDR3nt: TGTGCCTGGAGTGCCCTAGCGGGAGGACCAGATACGCAGTATTTT; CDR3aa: CAWSALAGGPDTQYF
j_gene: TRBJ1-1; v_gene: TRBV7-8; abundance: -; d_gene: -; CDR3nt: TGTGCCAGCAGTTATGGACTCTCCACTGAAGCTTTCTTT; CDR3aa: CASSYGLSTEAFF
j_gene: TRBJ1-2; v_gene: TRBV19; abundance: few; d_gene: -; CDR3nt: TGTGCCAGTAGTCCCGCGGGGGACTATGGCTACACCTTC; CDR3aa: CASSPAGDYGYTF
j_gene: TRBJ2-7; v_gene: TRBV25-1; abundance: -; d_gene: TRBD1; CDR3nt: TGTGCCAGCAGTGAATCGGGGACAGTCCCCTACGAGCAGTACTTC; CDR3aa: CASSESGTVPYEQYF
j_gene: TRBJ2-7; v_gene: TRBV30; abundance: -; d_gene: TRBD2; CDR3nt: TGTGCCTGGAGGCCCTTGGGAGGGAGCTACGAGCAGTACTTC; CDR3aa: CAWRPLGGSYEQYF
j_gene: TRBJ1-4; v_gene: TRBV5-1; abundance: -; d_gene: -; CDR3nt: TGCGCCAGCAGCTTGCAAGGGGGATTTTCGACTAATGAAAAACTGTTTTTT; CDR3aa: CASSLQGGFSTNEKLFF
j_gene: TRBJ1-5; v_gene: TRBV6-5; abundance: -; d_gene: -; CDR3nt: TGTGCCAGCAGTTACGGGGGATCTCTGAACAATCAGCCCCAGCATTTT; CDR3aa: CASSYGGSLNNQPQHF
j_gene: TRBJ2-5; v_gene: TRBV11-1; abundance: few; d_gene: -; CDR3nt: TGTGCCAGCAGCTCGTTGGGTACTCGGGACGATGGGTGGGAGACCCAGTACTTC; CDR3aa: CASSSLGTRDDGWETQYF
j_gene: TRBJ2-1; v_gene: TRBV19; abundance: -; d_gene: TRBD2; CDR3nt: TGTGCCAGTAGTATAGGACTAGCGGGAGGAGGCCAGTTCTTC; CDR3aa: CASSIGLAGGGQFF
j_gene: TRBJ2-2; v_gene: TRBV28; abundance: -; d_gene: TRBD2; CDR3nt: TGTGCCAGCAGCCGGACTAGCGGGAAAACCGGGGAGCTGTTTTTT; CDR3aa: CASSRTSGKTGELFF
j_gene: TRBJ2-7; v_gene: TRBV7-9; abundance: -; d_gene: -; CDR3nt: TGTGCCAGCAGCCGACTGGTTACTACTGGTGAGCAGTACTTC; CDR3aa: CASSRLVTTGEQYF
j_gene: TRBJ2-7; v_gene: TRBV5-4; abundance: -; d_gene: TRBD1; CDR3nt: TGTGCCAGCAGCTTGGATCAGGGGGCATACTACGAGCAGTACTTC; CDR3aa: CASSLDQGAYYEQYF
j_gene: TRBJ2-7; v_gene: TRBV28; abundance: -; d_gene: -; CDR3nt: TGTGCCAGCAGTGGCGGGACACCCGCCTACGAGCAGTACTTC; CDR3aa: CASSGGTPAYEQYF
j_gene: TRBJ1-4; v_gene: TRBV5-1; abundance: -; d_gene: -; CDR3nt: TGCGCCAGCAGCTTCGGGGCGGCAACTAATGAAAAACTGTTTTTT; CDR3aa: CASSFGAATNEKLFF
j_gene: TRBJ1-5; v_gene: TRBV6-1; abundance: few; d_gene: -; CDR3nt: TGTGCCAGCAGTGATACAGACGGTCAGCCCCAGCATTTT; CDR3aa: CASSDTDGQPQHF
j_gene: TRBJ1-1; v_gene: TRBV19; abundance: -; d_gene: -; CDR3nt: TGTGCCAGTACCCCACAACAGGGAGAAGGTTGGACTGAAGCTTTCTTT; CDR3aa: CASTPQQGEGWTEAFF
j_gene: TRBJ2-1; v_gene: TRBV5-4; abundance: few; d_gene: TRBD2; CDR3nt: TGTGCCAGCAGCTCTACTAGCGGGAGAGTCGATGAGCAGTTCTTC; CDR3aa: CASSSTSGRVDEQFF
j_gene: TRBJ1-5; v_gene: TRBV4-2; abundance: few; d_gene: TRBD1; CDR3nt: TGTGCCAGCAGCCAAGAAACACACGGGACAGGGCTCGGCAATCAGCCCCAGCATTTT; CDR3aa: CASSQETHGTGLGNQPQHF
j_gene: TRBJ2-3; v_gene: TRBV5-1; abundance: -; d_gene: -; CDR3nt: TGCGCCAGCAGCTTGGTTGGGGGCAGCACAGATACGCAGTATTTT; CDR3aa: CASSLVGGSTDTQYF
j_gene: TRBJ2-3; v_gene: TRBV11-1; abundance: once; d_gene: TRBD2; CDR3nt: TGTGCCAGCAGCTCCGTTGGACTAGCGGGGGCACGCGATACGCAGTATTTT; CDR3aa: CASSSVGLAGARDTQYF
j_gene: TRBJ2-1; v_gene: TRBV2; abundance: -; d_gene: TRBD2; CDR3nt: TGTGCCAGCAGTGGGGATCGGCTAGCGGGAGTTTTCTACAATGAGCAGTTCTTC; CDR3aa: CASSGDRLAGVFYNEQFF
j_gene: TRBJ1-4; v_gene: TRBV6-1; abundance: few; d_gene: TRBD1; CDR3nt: TGTGCCAGCAGGGGACCGGGACAGCCTAATGAAAAACTGTTTTTT; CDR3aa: CASRGPGQPNEKLFF
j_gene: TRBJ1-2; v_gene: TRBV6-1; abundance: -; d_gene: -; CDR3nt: TGTGCCAGCAGTCCCGGGCCGACGATCGGCTACACCTTC; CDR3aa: CASSPGPTIGYTF
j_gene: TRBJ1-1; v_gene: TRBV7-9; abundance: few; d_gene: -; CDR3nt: TGTGCCAGCAGCTCCTCGGGGGGGGCTGAAGCTTTCTTT; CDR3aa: CASSSSGGAEAFF
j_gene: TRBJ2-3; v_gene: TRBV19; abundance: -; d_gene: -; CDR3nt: TGTGCCAGTGAGGCCCAATACTCGGATACGCAGTATTTT; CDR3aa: CASEAQYSDTQYF
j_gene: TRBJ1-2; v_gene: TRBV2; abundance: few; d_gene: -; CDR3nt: TGTGCCAGCAGGGAACCTAACTATGGCTACACCTTC; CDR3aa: CASREPNYGYTF
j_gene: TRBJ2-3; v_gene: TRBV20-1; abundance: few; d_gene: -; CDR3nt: TGCAGGGTTCCCTTGGTGGATACGCAGTATTTT; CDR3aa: CRVPLVDTQYF
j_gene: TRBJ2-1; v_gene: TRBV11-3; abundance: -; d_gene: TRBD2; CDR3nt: TGTGCCAGCAGCTTAGATCGTCCCGCGGGAGGGCCCTACAATGAGCAGTTCTTC; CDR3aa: CASSLDRPAGGPYNEQFF
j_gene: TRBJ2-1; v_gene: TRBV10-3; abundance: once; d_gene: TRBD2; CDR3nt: TGTGCCATCAGAGCTAGCGGAGGAGGCAGGAATGAGCAGTTCTTC; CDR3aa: CAIRASGGGRNEQFF
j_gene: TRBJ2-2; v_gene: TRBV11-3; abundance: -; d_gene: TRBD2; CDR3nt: TGTGCCAGCAGCTTCGGGACTAGCGGGAGTGGGGAGCTGTTTTTT; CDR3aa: CASSFGTSGSGELFF
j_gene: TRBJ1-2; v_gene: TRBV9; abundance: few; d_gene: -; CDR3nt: TGTGCCAGCAGCGTAGCAACAGAGGCAAACTATGGCTACACCTTC; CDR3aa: CASSVATEANYGYTF
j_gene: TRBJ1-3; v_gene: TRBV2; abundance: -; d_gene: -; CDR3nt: TGTGCCAGCAGTCAAGGGCTCTCTGGAAACACCATATATTTT; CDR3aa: CASSQGLSGNTIYF